This is a list of T cell receptor beta chains from one sample in a study of chemoradiotherapy in HPV16-positive cancers. Clones were sequenced by immunoSEQ multiplex PCR, and TCRdb holds only the in-frame ones, with some missing. This table has about 5,200 clones, 74% appearing once. The sequences come from tumor tissue, collected from a patient who underwent chemoradiotherapy. The source of these receptors is a human donor with HPV-associated anogenital cancer. The CDR3 runs from the conserved cysteine through the conserved F or W. A D gene is named only where the DNA matches it firmly. Clone size, where shown, is once, few, many, or a class for clones that have expanded.

V gene	D gene	clone size	J gene	CDR3 DNA	CDR3 protein
TRBV29-1	.	.	TRBJ2-3	TGCAGCGTCCTGCTAGGGACAGATACGCAGTATTTT	CSVLLGTDTQYF
TRBV21-1	.	.	TRBJ2-7	TGTGCCAGCAGCAAAAAAGGGTTGGAGCAGTACTTC	CASSKKGLEQYF
TRBV25-1	.	once	TRBJ2-5	TGTGCCAGCAGTGAATATAACGGAGAGACCCAGTACTTC	CASSEYNGETQYF
TRBV5-6	.	few	TRBJ1-5	TGTGCCAGCAGCTTGGGAGGGTATAGCAATCAGCCCCAGCATTTT	CASSLGGYSNQPQHF
TRBV10-1	TRBD2	.	TRBJ2-1	TGCGCCAGCAGTGAACCTGGACTAGGCGCGGATGAGCAGTTCTTC	CASSEPGLGADEQFF
TRBV7-9	TRBD1	.	TRBJ1-5	TGTGCCAGCAGCTTGGACCGGGACAGGGGGATCCATTTT	CASSLDRDRGIHF
TRBV2	.	.	TRBJ2-1	TGTGCCAGCAGTGAAGGGGCAGGGCGCAATGAGCAGTTCTTC	CASSEGAGRNEQFF
TRBV5-6	.	.	TRBJ2-5	TGTGCCAGCAGCTTGGTTAATCGGGCTTCTGGAGAGACCCAGTACTTC	CASSLVNRASGETQYF
TRBV28	TRBD2	.	TRBJ2-1	TGTGCCAGCAGTGCGCCCGGACTAGCGGGAAACAATGAGCAGTTCTTC	CASSAPGLAGNNEQFF
TRBV10-1	.	.	TRBJ2-3	TGCGCCAGCAGTTCTGCGGGCGGCCTGCAGTATTTT	CASSSAGGLQYF
TRBV6-5	.	.	TRBJ1-4	TGTGCCAGCAGTTGGGGCGGGACTAATGAAAAACTGTTTTTT	CASSWGGTNEKLFF
TRBV7-7	.	.	TRBJ2-1	TGTGCTAGCAGCTCTTCCCCGGACAGCAATGAGCAGTTCTTC	CASSSSPDSNEQFF